The clone carrying this T cell receptor (beta chain) was seen repeatedly, ten times or more. What it recognizes is unknown. The V gene's germline CDR1 is MGHDK and CDR2 SYGVNS. V was pared by 3 bases and J by 3 bases, with 8 bases between. The CDR3 has 13 amino acids. This sample stems from a study of post-analysis software for immune sequencing data. Study context: Progressive-relapsing, secondary progressive and relapsing-remitting multiple sclerosis were among the disease courses included.

Unique molecular identifiers were built into the TCR beta cDNA libraries. Each batch of about 0.95 to 11 million T cells produced around 460,000 cDNA molecules. TCRdb analysed the PCR reads with MiXCR anew, one entry per CDR3 protein. The sample yields 180,000 or so distinct CDR3 sequences, 29% seen once. Findings and limits, study-wide: When patients were compared with controls, about five TRBV segments were more frequent, TRBV5-6, TRBV5-1 and TRBV20-1 among them.

This receptor was taken from a girl aged 2-17 years with multiple sclerosis. The chain combines TRBV25-1 with TRBJ2-5; D not resolved. Sequenced sample: blood. This CDR3 is CASSDEVKETQYF. The CDR3 coding sequence is TGTGCCAGCAGTGATGAGGTAAAAGAGACCCAGTACTTC.